This T cell receptor (beta chain) originates from a study of cytomegalovirus exposure and HLA in healthy donors (dated by TCRdb to the late 2010s). With respect to the entire study: An earlier analysis of approximately 600 of the donors reported approximately 290 Gb of sequence data and roughly 100 million unique TCR beta sequences from about 179 million T cells. Roughly 320 gigabases of sequencing data and around 88 million unique TCR sequences made up an early release that covered 500 to 650 HLA-typed donors. Of the roughly 390 genotyped donors, less than 85% were placed in the genetic ancestry cluster associated with self-reported Caucasian donors. The study aimed to test whether cataloging public T cell receptors could reveal signatures of past pathogen exposure. Using immunosequencing, the study profiled T cell repertoires from 500 to 800 subjects and related those repertoires to cytomegalovirus serostatus. In addition to the first cohort of several hundred subjects, a separate validation cohort of around 110 different subjects was used. To predict cytomegalovirus infection status, the study brought together high-throughput TCR immunosequencing, statistical association of individual TCRs with disease status, and machine learning. To study patterns of TCR occurrence, a later analysis re-analyzed previously published TCR beta repertoires from 650 to 750 donors and added high-resolution HLA genotyping. The later analysis used no new phenotypic data to find candidate immune exposures, relying instead on TCR beta sequences and their occurrence across donors. To decide whether each TCR beta V gene segment behaved as functional or pseudogenic, an earlier analysis of approximately 590 of the donors relied on high-throughput TCR beta sequencing. Alongside the repertoire data, information on donor age, sex, ethnicity and CMV serostatus was compiled. In a later genetic analysis, genome-wide SNP genotypes for about three fifths of the roughly 670 donors were used, and that subset was treated as a discovery cohort. All discovery cohort repertoires had been generated using a single sequencing platform. Class I and class II HLA loci were covered by the typing at four-digit resolution. Typing coverage differed by locus: A, B, C, DRB1 and DQB1 were typed in roughly 620-640 donors, DQA1 in 522, DPA1 in some 600, and DPB1 in roughly 470. Because of strong linkage in the cohort, 5 or 6 DR-DQ haplotypes were treated as single units for association and clustering. Across approximately 420 genotyped donors of the cohort, an average of approximately 200,000 unique TCR beta nucleotide sequences per donor were sequenced, and 15% to 20% of those sequences were non-productive. The paper's findings and limits, for the study overall: In a later genetic analysis, fewer N-insertions in productive TCRs were reported among donors in an Asian-associated ancestry cluster than the 666-donor mean. It was suggested by the authors that the approach could potentially be generalized to other disease states and immunological phenotypes. Immune exposure information for the cohort was limited to CMV serostatus. Sequencing depth was assumed to be roughly uniform across donors in the presence/absence analyses, though that assumption may not hold. This cohort had only TCR beta chains sequenced, and the lack of alpha or paired-chain data limited which features could be detected. The study listed approximately 150 TCR beta chains as associated with cytomegalovirus. According to a later analysis, parvovirus B19, influenza, CMV and Epstein-Barr virus appeared linked to several top co-occurrence clusters. Most CMV-associated TCR beta chains appeared to be HLA-restricted in a later analysis, and the HLA associations seemed to be driven largely by CMV exposure. Because counts were too low, around 17 rarely observed V segments, including chromosome 9 orphons, were left out of the earlier analysis of approximately 500 of the donors. V-gene and J-gene trimming of TCR beta chains was associated with a missense DCLRE1C variant in a later genetic analysis, and the association was replicated in an independent cohort. Some IMGT-functional V segments, including TRBV6-2 and TRBV6-3, could not be told apart with the 87-base-pair reads, so those segments were excluded. Correlated functional status among segregating V segments might reflect linkage disequilibrium, but an unknown experimental factor could not be ruled out. Compared with equally common non-associated chains, HLA-associated TCR beta chains in a later analysis were more clonally expanded and had lower generation probabilities. Across donors, most TCR sequences were observed very rarely, whereas some public TCRs were present in many individuals. A later analysis associated about 17,000 TCR beta sequences with specific HLA alleles at a false discovery rate of 0.05. A further reported finding was that TCR beta sequences accurately predicted the HLA-A and HLA-B alleles for most subjects in the first cohort. In a later analysis, the rate of TCR association differed among HLA loci, with DRB1 alleles having the most associated TCRs and HLA-C alleles having the fewest. When HLA alleles, especially DR and DQ, strongly co-occurred, attributing TCR associations to individual alleles was difficult. Three of the identified cytomegalovirus-associated TCR beta chains were confirmed in vitro to be specific for cytomegalovirus antigens. Cytomegalovirus status was reported to be diagnosed by the classifier with high specificity and sensitivity in both the original and validation cohorts. Broadly in line with IMGT annotations, most TCR beta V segments showed up in productive rearrangements about 87% or about 30% of the time in an earlier analysis of several hundred of the donors. HLA typing was unavailable for some donors at each locus, so association tests used only the typed subset. The sequencing pipeline was judged likely to have produced a cluster of highly shared sequence variants as a technical artifact.

Comments on this clone: There is no known antigen for this receptor. No base quality information exists; no much larger clone differs at one position.

Here V drops 3 bases and J drops 2 bases, and the junction holds 3 bases not matched to any gene. The CDR3 runs 16 residues from the cysteine to the phenylalanine. Of the read, only the CDR3 DNA is kept; its 48 bases are in frame from base 1. In the germline V gene, CDR1 corresponds to SGHRS and CDR2 to YFSETQ. Library prep was done by the immunoSEQ multiplex PCR assay. For the multiplex PCR, a mixture combining 60 forward primers for TCR Vbeta segments and 13 reverse primers for TCR Jbeta segments was used. The CDR3 region of rearranged TCR beta genes was amplified from genomic DNA with a multiplex PCR assay. Amplified TCR beta libraries were sequenced as 87-base-pair reads on the Illumina HiSeq System. As for the original processing: A later analysis counted tens of millions of unique TCR beta chains across the 666 repertoires, and approximately 11 million of these chains were shared by at least two donors. Raw reads were error-corrected and collapsed into unique sequences with a nearest-neighbor algorithm that merged closely related sequences to remove PCR and sequencing errors. To assign V, D and J gene segments, CDR3 sequences were aligned to IMGT reference sequences. Each retained sequence needed at least a six-nucleotide match to both a V gene segment and a J gene segment. A rearrangement counted as productive if the CDR3 had no stop codons and remained in frame with V and J, and every other rearrangement counted as non-productive. CDR3 was defined according to IMGT convention as the region running from the second conserved V-encoded cysteine to the conserved J-encoded phenylalanine. The earlier analysis of roughly 590 of the donors excluded sequences that lacked an unambiguous match to a single V gene segment. An earlier analysis of about 590 of the donors classified V segments as functional when productive rearrangements were above 56.7% and as segregating when the standard deviation between donors was above 5%. A statistical classification framework was developed to diagnose cytomegalovirus status using the catalog of TCR beta chain sequences. V and J gene assignment, in a later analysis, came from comparing TCR nucleotide sequences with IMGT/GENE-DB human TR gene sequences. In a later analysis, CDR3 sequences and most-parsimonious VDJ recombination scenarios were assigned using the TCRdist pipeline. In a later analysis, each TCR beta chain was defined by its CDR3 amino acid sequence together with its V-gene family, and reads lacking a unique V-gene family were excluded. As a way to deal with suspected cross-contamination and a sequencing artifact, a later analysis dropped 450 to 600 nucleotide sequences that were highly shared and had low generation probability. A later analysis calculated a clonal expansion index for each public chain from normalized within-repertoire ranks of inferred template counts. In a later analysis, generation probabilities were computed using a VDJ recombination model fitted to out-of-frame rearrangements, and the results were checked against IGoR. In a later analysis, TCR-TCR, TCR-HLA and TCR-CMV co-occurrence was scored with hypergeometric tests, and a repertoire-size bias correction was applied to TCR pairs. To estimate false discovery rates, a later analysis permuted the HLA or CMV assignments 20 times. A later analysis grouped co-occurring TCRs with DBSCAN, adding TCRdist sequence similarity when clustering within HLA-allele-positive subsets. Repertoires with fewer than 30,000 or more than 120,000 public chains, plus five repertoires with anomalous nucleotide sharing, were excluded from co-occurrence clustering. TCRdb took this table from immuneACCESS and kept in-frame rearrangements with V and J called. Such tables lack part of the clones; where checked against another copy, unresolved V genes explain under half of the gap, and the rest is unexplained. V and J calls and clone size are those listed in that table; D and trimming were worked out from the DNA. The sample table shows about 150,000 clones, and around 80% are seen once. The ten largest clones add up to approximately 6% of the sample.

The cohort was made up of several hundred healthy bone marrow donors. All cohort members were sampled while nominally healthy, although unrecorded immune exposures were likely present. The donor tested CMV seropositive and was one of the 289 seropositive cohort members. A peripheral blood sample was provided by each donor, and peripheral blood mononuclear cells were used for TCR beta sequencing. Genomic DNA was extracted from the blood cell samples with the Qiagen DNeasy Blood Extraction Kit. Specimen: PBMCs. The rearranged chain carries TRBV5-1 and TRBJ2-3; 13 middle bases align to TRBD2. The TCR sequence derives from a man under 40 in good health and CMV-seropositive. The CDR3 amino acid sequence is: CASSYGLAGATDTQYF. The bases read TGCGCCAGCAGCTACGGACTAGCGGGAGCCACAGATACGCAGTATTTT.